This section outlines one T cell receptor (beta chain) sequence together with its context. Its cognate antigen has yet to be identified. One base away there is no much larger clone; base qualities are not given. Libraries were constructed by RT-PCR. The run used an Illumina HiSeq 2500. TCRdb reprocessed the public reads (quality trimming at Q25 with fastp, clone calling with MiXCR) and kept in-frame beta chains. Entries that share a CDR3 protein sequence are merged under the most common genes and DNA. This sample gives about 540,000 distinct CDR3 sequences in total; under 30% of them show up just once. Clones ranked in the top ten supply 2.5% to 3.5% of the sample. This sample was included in a study of response to subunit inactivated influenza vaccine listed by TCRdb under 2018. In terms of the full investigation: To follow how T cells responded to a trivalent subunit inactivated influenza vaccine, the researchers relied on deep quantitative profiling of the T cell receptor repertoire. Here is what the overall study found, with its caveats: According to the authors, only a limited number of new T cells may be recruited by each seasonal influenza vaccination.

The CDR3 covers 12 residues, taking in both the cysteine and the phenylalanine. Only CDR3 DNA remains: 36 bases, in frame from the first base. V is clipped by 0 bases and J by 5 bases, and the sequence between their germline boundaries is 6 bases long. From the germline V gene (reference sequence), CDR1 is DFQATT and CDR2 is SNEGSKA. The data were also submitted as part of a second study, on T cells expressing NK-cell markers. The second study's authors report: TCR beta cDNA libraries were prepared using 5'RACE template switching, which introduced a universal primer site and unique molecular identifiers. Three sorted T-cell subsets (CD3+CD56+NKG2C+, CD3+CD56+NKG2C- and CD3+CD56-NKG2C+) from under 10 donors had their TCR beta-chain repertoires profiled. Of the eight sequenced donors, seven were found to be HCMV-seropositive and one was found to be HCMV-seronegative. In several experiments an anti-gammadeltaTCR antibody was added to restrict sorting to alphabetaTCR-expressing T cells. In about six donors, the dominant CD3+CD56+NKG2C+ clonotypes were found to rank among the top 10 CD8+ clonotypes and to make up about 1.0-7.5% of CD8+ T cells. Those dominant clonotypes were again the most abundant among CD3+CD56-NKG2C+ cells in a few donors, at roughly 28.3-60.1%. Whether the expanded NKG2C-expressing T cell clones were specific for HCMV antigens remained unclear. The study sequenced eight donors, all healthy volunteers chosen at random: three men and five women. To determine HCMV serostatus, a commercial ELISA kit was used to detect HCMV-specific IgG in serum. Peripheral blood mononuclear cells were isolated from blood by Ficoll density gradient centrifugation. Magnetic immunoseparation with Miltenyi isolation kits was used to isolate CD4+ and CD8+ T cells from PBMC. cDNA synthesis was primed from the TCR beta constant segment and was followed by two successive PCR amplification steps. The libraries were sequenced on Illumina HiSeq 2000/2500, MiSeq or NextSeq, producing 2 x 150 bp reads. MIGEC handled demultiplexing of the reads and grouping by UMI, while MiTCR was used to assemble and quantify clonotypes. To exclude erroneous sequences, any TCR cDNA sequence not supported by at least two reads was discarded. The tcR package was used for downstream repertoire analysis, with clonotypes matched between fractions based on CDR3 nucleotide sequence plus V segment. VDJmatch was used to annotate antigen specificity against VDJdb, with one amino acid substitution in CDR3 permitted.

This chain joins TRBV20-1 to TRBJ2-3; no D gene is confidently identified. The sequence was obtained from a man aged 45-60 years who received an inactivated influenza vaccine. Donor details come from another sample of the same person, matched by shared clones. The specimen comprised CD4+ T cells sorted from PBMCs, sampled about 11 days after vaccination. The CDR3 amino acid sequence is: CSARELLDTQYF. In nucleotides, the sequence is TGCAGTGCTAGAGAACTTCTAGATACGCAGTATTTT.